This TCR beta chain was documented in a study of radiotherapy plus CTLA-4 blockade in lung cancer. As for the study in general: Among all patients, approximately 17% showed objective responses, while 30% to 35% had disease control.

V lost 1 base to trimming and J lost 0 bases, with 10 bases between them. The CDR3 runs 16 residues. Germline assignment: CDR1 SGHVS and CDR2 FNYEAQ. Focal radiation plus CTLA-4 blockade with ipilimumab was administered to patients who had chemo-refractory metastatic non-small-cell lung cancer. Remarks on this clone: The antigen remains unidentified.

TCRdb's table, derived via immunoSEQ multiplex PCR, lists solely in-frame clones and lacks some. The sample holds tens of thousands of clones, approximately 79% seen once. Whole-study results and caveats: TCR clones of tumor origin grew in blood after radiotherapy plus ipilimumab.

The rearrangement uses TRBV7-6 and TRBJ1-3; perhaps TRBD1 as D (6 bases). The sample consisted of peripheral blood, taken from a patient treated with radiotherapy plus ipilimumab. The receptor's source is a human donor with non-small cell lung cancer who had a partial response to radiotherapy plus ipilimumab. The CDR3 nucleotides are TGTGCCAGCAGCTTAGGAATGACAGGCTCTGGAAACACCATATATTTT. Translating gives CASSLGMTGSGNTIYF.